These 14 T cell receptor beta chains came from one sample sequenced in a study of identical twins (TCRdb year 2016). The method was 5' RACE. Sequencing took place on an Illumina HiSeq 2000. Using fastp at Q25 and MiXCR, TCRdb reprocessed the public reads and kept productive beta chains. Identical CDR3 protein sequences are pooled into one entry, listed with their most common genes and DNA. The sample table shows under 900,000 distinct CDR3 sequences, and roughly an eighth are seen once. Around 1.5% of the sample goes to the ten largest clones. This same sample was also part of a study on yellow fever vaccine responses in identical twins.

Source material: PBMCs. The receptors derive from a young woman in good health.

The chain has TRBV6-2 or TRBV6-3 and TRBJ1-1, with D tentatively TRBD1 (5 bases). This CDR3 spans 13 amino acids. With 6 bases removed from V and 11 bases from J, the gap between germline ends came to 19 bases. Germline V gives CDR1 MNHEY, CDR2 SVGEGT. The CDR3 sequence: CASSPGHPVGAFF. For the CDR3, the DNA is TGTGCCAGCAGCCCCGGACACCCGGTGGGGGCTTTCTTT.

The chain links TRBV7-2 to TRBJ2-1; D perhaps matches TRBD2 (5 bases). CDR1 and CDR2 from the germline V gene are SGHTA and FQGNSA. The length of the CDR3 is 14 residues. Trimming pared 6 bases from V and 4 bases from J, leaving 13 bases between. CDR3 bases: TGTGCCAGCAGAGACCCCTGGGAGTACAATGAGCAGTTCTTC. Amino acid sequence: CASRDPWEYNEQFF.

In its sample, this clonotype was seen a few times. The genes are TRBV9 and TRBJ2-7; TRBD2 matches 13 bases. Trimming cost V 2 bases and J 7 bases; bases outside gene matches: 6. The CDR3 contains 15 residues. Germline V gene data show CDR1 as SGDLS and CDR2 as YYNGEE. The CDR3, as DNA: TGTGCCAGCAGCGTCGGACTAGCGGGAGTGAGAGAGCAGTACTTC. This gives the protein CASSVGLAGVREQYF.

The chain uses TRBV20-1 and TRBJ1-3; maybe TRBD1 (5 bases). Germline lookup yields CDR1 DFQATT and CDR2 SNEGSKA (reference sequence). V lost 3 bases, J lost 8 bases, and 14 bases lay in between. There are 13 residues in the CDR3. As DNA, the CDR3 is TGCAGTGCTAGTTTCCAGCCAGGGCACACCATATATTTT. Encoded protein: CSASFQPGHTIYF.

This clonotype was counted many times. The chain couples TRBV20-1 to TRBJ1-2; TRBD1 is a possible D gene (6 bases). V lost 6 bases and J lost 6, with 14 bases in between. This CDR3 comprises 12 residues. Germline lookup yields CDR1 DFQATT and CDR2 SNEGSKA (reference sequence). Here the CDR3 reads CSASGDTHGYTF. As DNA, the CDR3 is TGCAGTGCATCTGGGGACACCCATGGCTACACCTTC.

Concerning this clonotype: The junction departs from the called germline gene at one end, perhaps through a read error. The chain links TRBV20-1 to TRBJ1-4, with D unresolved. Germline CDR1 and CDR2: DFQATT and SNEGSKA (reference sequence). The CDR3 extends over 13 amino acids. In DNA, the CDR3 is TGCAGTGCTAGATTTGGGTCTAACGAAAAACTGTTTTTT. This gives the protein CSARFGSNEKLFF.

This clonotype came up a few times. The chain joins TRBV11-3 to TRBJ2-3; D is ambiguous. The V gene lost 4 bases and the J gene lost 7 bases, with 18 bases spanning the gap. CDR3 size: 15 residues. Per the germline V gene, CDR1 is SGHNT and CDR2 is YENEEA. CDR3 DNA: TGTGCCAGCAGCTCCAGAATCCCGGTTGGGAATACGCAGTATTTT. Translating it yields CASSSRIPVGNTQYF.

This clonotype turned up a few times. The DNA of the CDR3 is TGTGCCAGCAGTTCCAGGGCGGGGGTCATGAACACTGAAGCTTTCTTT. It codes for CASSSRAGVMNTEAFF. The chain is built from TRBV12-3 or TRBV12-4 and TRBJ1-1; TRBD1 might be the D (5 bases). The length of the CDR3 is 16 residues. The V end was cut by 4 bases, the J end by 0 bases, with 15 bases between.

The chain combines TRBV9 with TRBJ2-7, with 12 bases that match TRBD2. CDR1 and CDR2 (germline): SGDLS, YYNGEE. J lost 6 bases, V lost 0 bases, and 7 bases had no gene match. This CDR3 spans 16 amino acids. CDR3 protein: CASSVVASGRASEQYF. The CDR3 region has the DNA TGTGCCAGCAGCGTAGTCGCTAGCGGGAGGGCCTCCGAGCAGTACTTC.

The chain recombines TRBV18 with TRBJ1-1; D may be TRBD1 (6 bases). V lost 8 bases and J 2 bases, leaving 18 bases between the germline ends. Germline CDR1 and CDR2: KGHSH and LQKENI. The CDR3 is made up of 15 amino acids. CDR3 residues: CASQTRGASNTEAFF. In nucleotides, the CDR3 is TGTGCCAGCCAAACGAGGGGGGCCTCTAACACTGAAGCTTTCTTT.

V usage is TRBV28 and J usage is TRBJ2-7; D gene uncertain. Germline lookup yields CDR1 MDHEN and CDR2 SYDVKM. V lost 5 bases and J 3 bases, leaving 8 bases between the germline ends. The CDR3 is 12 amino acids. The CDR3 region is CASSPPHYEQYF. The CDR3 DNA reads TGTGCCAGCAGTCCCCCCCACTACGAGCAGTACTTC. Supplemented by reference TRBV28 and TRBJ2-7, the full variable domain reads DVKVTQSSRYLVKRTGEKVFLECVQDMDHENMFWYRQDPGLGLRLIYFSYDVKMKEKGDIPEGYSVSREKKERFSLILESASTNQTSMYLCASSPPHYEQYFGPGTRLTVT.

V and J are TRBV6-2 or TRBV6-3 and TRBJ1-2; D may be TRBD1 (5 bases). The germline V and J ends were trimmed by 1 base and 9 bases, with 9 bases remaining between them. Per germline, CDR1 MNHEY and CDR2 SVGEGT. This CDR3 has 12 amino acids. The CDR3 here is CASSYFAGSYTF. Here the CDR3 DNA reads TGTGCCAGCAGTTACTTTGCAGGGAGCTACACCTTC.

This clonotype was seen more than once but under ten times. The chain links TRBV15 to TRBJ2-5; 9 bases are shared with TRBD2. Germline V gene sequence: CDR1 LNHNV, CDR2 YYDKDF (reference sequence). The length of the CDR3 is 17 residues. Losses at the gene ends were 1 base for V and 6 bases for J; bases not matched to a gene: 12. The CDR3 loop is CATSRGPVAGARKTQYF. The CDR3 nucleotides read TGTGCCACCAGCAGAGGCCCAGTAGCGGGGGCTAGGAAGACCCAGTACTTC. Complete variable domain (other parts from reference TRBV15 and TRBJ2-5): DAMVIQNPRYQVTQFGKPVTLSCSQTLNHNVMYWYQQKSSQAPKLLFHYYDKDFNNEADTPDNFQSRRPNTSFCFLDIRSPGLGDTAMYLCATSRGPVAGARKTQYFGPGTRLLVL.

This clonotype was counted ten times or more. The rearrangement uses TRBV27 and TRBJ2-2; tentatively, D is TRBD2 (5 bases). The CDR3 runs to 13 residues. Per the germline V gene, CDR1 is MNHEY and CDR2 is SMNVEV (reference sequence). V lost 6 bases and J 5 bases, leaving 10 bases between the germline ends. The CDR3 sequence is CASSFGSTGELFF. CDR3 sequence (DNA): TGTGCCAGCAGCTTTGGGAGTACCGGGGAGCTGTTTTTT.